This TCR beta chain is from a study of cytomegalovirus exposure and HLA in healthy donors. Study-wide points: An analysis was carried out at a later point. It showed that HLA-associated TCR beta chains were more clonally expanded than equally common non-associated chains.

60 Vbeta and 13 Jbeta primers were used in PCR. The table came from immunoSEQ multiplex PCR; TCRdb's copy has only in-frame clones and leaves some out. The repertoire holds approximately 85,000 clones, with under 90% as singletons. CDR1 and CDR2 from the germline V gene are WNHNN and SYGVQD (reference sequence). This CDR3 spans 19 amino acids. V shed 1 base and J 2 bases; nucleotides not matched to a gene: 11. On this clone: What it recognizes is unknown.

This sequence joins TRBV10-1 and TRBJ2-4, with 10 nucleotides matching TRBD2. Sequencing was performed on PBMCs. The receptor comes from a man aged 50-60 years in good health and CMV-seropositive. The CDR3 is CASSELGLAGDASKNIQYF. CDR3 sequence (DNA): TGCGCCAGCAGTGAGTTAGGGCTAGCGGGAGACGCGTCCAAAAACATTCAGTACTTC.